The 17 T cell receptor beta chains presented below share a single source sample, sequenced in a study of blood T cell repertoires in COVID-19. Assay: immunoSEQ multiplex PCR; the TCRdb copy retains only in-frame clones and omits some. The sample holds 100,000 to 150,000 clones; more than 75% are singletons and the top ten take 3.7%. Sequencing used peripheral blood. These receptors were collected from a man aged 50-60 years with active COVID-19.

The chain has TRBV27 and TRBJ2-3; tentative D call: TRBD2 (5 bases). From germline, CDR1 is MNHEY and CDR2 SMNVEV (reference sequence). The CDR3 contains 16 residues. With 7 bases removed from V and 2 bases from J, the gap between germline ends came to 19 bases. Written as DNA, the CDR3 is TGTGCCAGCAAAACTATGGCGGGTGATTTCACAGATACGCAGTATTTT. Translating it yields CASKTMAGDFTDTQYF.

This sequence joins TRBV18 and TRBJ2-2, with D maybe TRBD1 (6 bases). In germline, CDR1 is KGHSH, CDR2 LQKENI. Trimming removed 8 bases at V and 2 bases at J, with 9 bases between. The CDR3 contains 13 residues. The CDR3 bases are TGTGCCAGCCCGGGACACAACACCGGGGAGCTGTTTTTT. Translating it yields CASPGHNTGELFF.

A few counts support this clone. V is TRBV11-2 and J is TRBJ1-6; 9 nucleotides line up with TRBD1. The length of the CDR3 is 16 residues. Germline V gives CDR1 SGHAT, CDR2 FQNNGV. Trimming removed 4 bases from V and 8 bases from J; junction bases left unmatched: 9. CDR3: CASSSSDRGSDSPLHF. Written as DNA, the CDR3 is TGTGCCAGCAGCTCCTCCGACAGGGGGTCGGATTCACCCCTCCACTTT.

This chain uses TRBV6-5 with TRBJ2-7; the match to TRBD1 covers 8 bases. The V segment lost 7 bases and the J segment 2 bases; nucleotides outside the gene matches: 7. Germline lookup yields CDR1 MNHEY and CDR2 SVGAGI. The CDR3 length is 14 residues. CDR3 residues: CASTRTGSTYEQYF. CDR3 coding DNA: TGTGCCAGCACCAGGACAGGGTCGACCTACGAGCAGTACTTC.

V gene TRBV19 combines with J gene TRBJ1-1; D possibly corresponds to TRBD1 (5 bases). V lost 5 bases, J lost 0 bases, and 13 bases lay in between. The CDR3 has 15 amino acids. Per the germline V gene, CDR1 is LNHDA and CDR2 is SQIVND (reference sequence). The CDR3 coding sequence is TGTGCCAGTAGTCCTACCGACAGAATGAACACTGAAGCTTTCTTT. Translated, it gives CASSPTDRMNTEAFF.

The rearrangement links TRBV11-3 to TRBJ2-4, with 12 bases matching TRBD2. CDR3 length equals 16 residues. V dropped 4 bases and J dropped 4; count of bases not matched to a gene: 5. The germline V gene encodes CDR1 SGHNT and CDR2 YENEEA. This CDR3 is CASSSGLAGSKNIQYF. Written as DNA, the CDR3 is TGTGCCAGCAGCTCCGGACTAGCGGGGAGTAAAAACATTCAGTACTTC.

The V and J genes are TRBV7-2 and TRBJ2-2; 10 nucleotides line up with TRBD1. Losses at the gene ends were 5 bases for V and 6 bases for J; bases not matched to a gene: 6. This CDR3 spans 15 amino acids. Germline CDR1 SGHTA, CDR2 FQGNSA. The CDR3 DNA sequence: TGTGCCAGCAGCCCACGGACAGGGGGTCCCGGGGAGCTGTTTTTT. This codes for CASSPRTGGPGELFF.

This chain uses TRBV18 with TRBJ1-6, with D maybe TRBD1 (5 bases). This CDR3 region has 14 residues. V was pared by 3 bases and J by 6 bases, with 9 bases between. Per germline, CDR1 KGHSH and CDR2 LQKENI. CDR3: CASSPEQVNSPLHF. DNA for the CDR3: TGTGCCAGCTCACCGGAACAGGTTAATTCACCCCTCCACTTT.

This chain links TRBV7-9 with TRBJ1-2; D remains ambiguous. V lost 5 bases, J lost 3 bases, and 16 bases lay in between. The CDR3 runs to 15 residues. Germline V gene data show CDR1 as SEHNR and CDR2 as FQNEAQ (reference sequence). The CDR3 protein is CASSLLSQAYYGYTF. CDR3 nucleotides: TGTGCCAGCAGCCTCCTGTCGCAGGCTTACTATGGCTACACCTTC.

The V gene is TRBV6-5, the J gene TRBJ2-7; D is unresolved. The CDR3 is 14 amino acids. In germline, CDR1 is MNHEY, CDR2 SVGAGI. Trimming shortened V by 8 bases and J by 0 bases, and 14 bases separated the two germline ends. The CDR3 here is CASRRVSSSYEQYV. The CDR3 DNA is TGTGCCAGCCGCCGGGTCTCCAGCTCCTACGAGCAGTACGTC.

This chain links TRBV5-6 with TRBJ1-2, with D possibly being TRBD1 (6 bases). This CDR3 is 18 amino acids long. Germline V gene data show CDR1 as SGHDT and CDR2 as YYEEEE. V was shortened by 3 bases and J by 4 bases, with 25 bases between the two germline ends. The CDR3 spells CASSWGGRQARFLYGYTF. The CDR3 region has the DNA TGTGCCAGCAGCTGGGGCGGACGACAGGCGAGATTCCTCTATGGCTACACCTTC.

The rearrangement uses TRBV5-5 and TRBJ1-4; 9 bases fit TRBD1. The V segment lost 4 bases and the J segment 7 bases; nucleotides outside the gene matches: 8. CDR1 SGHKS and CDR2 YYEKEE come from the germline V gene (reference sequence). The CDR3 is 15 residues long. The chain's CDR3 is CASSLVPGQGEKLFF. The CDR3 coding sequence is TGTGCCAGCAGCCTTGTTCCGGGACAGGGTGAAAAACTGTTTTTT.

DNA for the CDR3: TGTGCCAGTAGGACCGCGGAACGCAATCAGCCCCAGCATTTT. Amino acid sequence: CASRTAERNQPQHF. The chain is built from TRBV19 and TRBJ1-5; D remains unclear. Between the trimmed V and J ends, which lost 6 bases and 2 bases, there was a span of 11 bases. The CDR3 covers 14 residues. Germline V CDR1 and CDR2: LNHDA, SQIVND (reference sequence).

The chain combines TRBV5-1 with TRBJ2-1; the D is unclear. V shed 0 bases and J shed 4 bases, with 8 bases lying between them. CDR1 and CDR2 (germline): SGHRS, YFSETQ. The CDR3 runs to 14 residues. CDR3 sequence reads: CASSLGLPYNEQFF. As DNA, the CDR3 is TGCGCCAGCAGCTTGGGACTGCCTTACAATGAGCAGTTCTTC.

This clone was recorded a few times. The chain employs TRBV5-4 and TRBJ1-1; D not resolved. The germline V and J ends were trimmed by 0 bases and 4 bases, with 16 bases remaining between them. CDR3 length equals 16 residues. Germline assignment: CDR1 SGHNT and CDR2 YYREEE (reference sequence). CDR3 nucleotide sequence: TGTGCCAGCAGCTTGGCCCCGGGGAGGTTAGGCACTGAAGCTTTCTTT. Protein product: CASSLAPGRLGTEAFF. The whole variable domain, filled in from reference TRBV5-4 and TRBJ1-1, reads ETGVTQSPTHLIKTRGQQVTLRCSSQSGHNTVSWYQQALGQGPQFIFQYYREEENGRGNFPPRFSGLQFPNYSSELNVNALELDDSALYLCASSLAPGRLGTEAFFGQGTRLTVV.

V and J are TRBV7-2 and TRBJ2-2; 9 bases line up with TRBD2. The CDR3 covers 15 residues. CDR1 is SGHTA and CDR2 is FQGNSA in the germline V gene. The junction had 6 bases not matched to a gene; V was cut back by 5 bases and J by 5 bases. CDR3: CASSDPGLATGELFF. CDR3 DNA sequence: TGTGCCAGCAGCGACCCGGGACTAGCAACCGGGGAGCTGTTTTTT.

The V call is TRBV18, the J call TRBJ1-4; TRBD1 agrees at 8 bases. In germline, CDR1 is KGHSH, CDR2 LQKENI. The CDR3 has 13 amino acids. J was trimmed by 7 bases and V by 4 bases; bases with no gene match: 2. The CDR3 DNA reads TGTGCCAGCTCACGGGACAGGAGTGAAAAACTGTTTTTT. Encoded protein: CASSRDRSEKLFF. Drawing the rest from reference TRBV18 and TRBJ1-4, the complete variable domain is NAGVMQNPRHLVRRRGQEARLRCSPMKGHSHVYWYRQLPEEGLKFMVYLQKENIIDESGMPKERFSAEFPKEGPSILRIQQVVRGDSAAYFCASSRDRSEKLFFGSGTQLSVL.